The 8 T cell receptor beta chains below all came from one sample that was sequenced in a study of T cells in women clearing cervical HPV infection. The data were produced by immunoSEQ multiplex PCR, yet TCRdb's version contains in-frame clones alone and is incomplete. The listing records 40,000 to 60,000 clones. The sequenced sample consisted of blood buffy coat. These TCRs come from a woman aged 18-69 years with a cervical HPV16 infection that either progressed to CIN3+ or cleared (not recorded which).

For this clone: The read gets to within 3 residues of the CDR3 end, and the germline J gene fills in the rest. The rearrangement uses TRBV6-1 and TRBJ2-7; D may correspond to TRBD1 or TRBD2 (6 bases each). The germline CDR1 and CDR2 sequences are MNHNS and SASEGT. This CDR3 spans 14 amino acids. V lost 2 bases and J 2 bases, leaving 10 bases between the germline ends. The CDR3 sequence: CASSEQGRPYEQYF. CDR3 DNA (partial): TGTGCCAGCAGTGAACAGGGGAGGCCCTACGAG.

Of note for this clone: From the germline J gene comes the end of the CDR3, since the read stops 3 residues before it. The rearrangement uses TRBV19 and TRBJ2-2; 10 positions agree with TRBD2. CDR1 LNHDA and CDR2 SQIVND come from the germline V gene (reference sequence). V was pared by 4 bases and J by 2 bases, with 4 bases of the junction left unmatched. The CDR3 contains 16 residues. Here the CDR3 reads CASSTIAGGNTGELFF. The covered CDR3 bases are TGTGCCAGTAGTACAATAGCGGGGGGAAACACCGGGGAG.

For this clone: With the read ending 3 residues before the CDR3 end, the germline J gene is used to fill in that end. This chain links TRBV29-1 with TRBJ2-1, with TRBD1 as a possible D gene (5 bases). In germline, CDR1 is SQVTM, CDR2 ANQGSEA. The V end lost 4 bases, the J end lost 6 bases, and 7 bases lay between the germline ends. The CDR3 extends over 11 amino acids. CDR3 in amino acids: CSVVGANEQFF. CDR3 bases read: TGCAGCGTTGTAGGGGCCAATGAG.

A note on this clone: The read comes to an end 3 residues before the CDR3 does, leaving the germline J gene to fill in the end. The chain carries TRBV19 and TRBJ1-1; D is ambiguous. V lost 3 bases, J lost 7 bases, and 9 bases lay in between. This CDR3 spans 12 amino acids. CDR1 is LNHDA, CDR2 SQIVND, per germline (reference sequence). CDR3 DNA, as far as it was read: TGTGCCAGTAGTATTGCGGCGGGTGAA. Its translation: CASSIAAGE. The full CDR3 protein reads CASSIAAGEAFF.

Worth noting for this clone: The DNA ends 3 residues before the CDR3 does, and the rest of the CDR3 is filled in from the germline J gene. The chain links TRBV19 to TRBJ1-2; the match to TRBD1 covers 9 bases. There are 15 residues in the CDR3. CDR1 and CDR2 from the germline V gene are LNHDA and SQIVND (reference sequence). CDR3 bases read: TGTGCCAGTAGTATCACGGGACAGGGACTATACGAC. It codes for CASSITGQGLYD. The full-length CDR3 reads as CASSITGQGLYDYTF.

A note on this clone: Read sequence stops 3 residues before the CDR3 end, and the germline J gene provides the missing end. The chain has TRBV13 and TRBJ1-2; 7 bases line up with TRBD1. V dropped 5 bases and J dropped 4; count of bases not matched to a gene: 13. The CDR3 is 16 residues long. Germline lookup yields CDR1 PRHDT and CDR2 FYEKMQ (reference sequence). The sequenced CDR3 bases are TGTGCCAGCAGCCTAACCGGGACAGATACACTCTATGGC. It yields the protein CASSLTGTDTLYG. The entire CDR3 sequence reads CASSLTGTDTLYGYTF.

As concerns this clone: The missing CDR3 end, 3 residues past where the read stops, is filled in from the germline J gene. The chain carries TRBV2 and TRBJ2-2, with 14 nucleotides matching TRBD2. Germline V gives CDR1 SNHLY, CDR2 FYNNEI. V shed 6 bases and J 5 bases; nucleotides not matched to a gene: 11. This CDR3 has 18 amino acids. CDR3: CASRDRRTSGGRTGELFF. CDR3 DNA (partial): TGTGCCAGCAGGGATCGTAGGACTAGCGGGGGGCGGACCGGGGAG.

The sequenced CDR3 bases are TGTGCCAGTAGTATAACGTCCGCAGGGCGTGCTTGGGGCGGC. It is translated as CASSITSAGRAWGG. The CDR3 in full is CASSITSAGRAWGGYTF. This chain uses TRBV19 with TRBJ1-2; D perhaps matches TRBD1 (5 bases). The CDR3 extends 3 residues past the end of the read, so its final part is completed from the germline J gene. Germline CDR1 and CDR2: LNHDA and SQIVND (reference sequence). The CDR3 contains 17 residues.